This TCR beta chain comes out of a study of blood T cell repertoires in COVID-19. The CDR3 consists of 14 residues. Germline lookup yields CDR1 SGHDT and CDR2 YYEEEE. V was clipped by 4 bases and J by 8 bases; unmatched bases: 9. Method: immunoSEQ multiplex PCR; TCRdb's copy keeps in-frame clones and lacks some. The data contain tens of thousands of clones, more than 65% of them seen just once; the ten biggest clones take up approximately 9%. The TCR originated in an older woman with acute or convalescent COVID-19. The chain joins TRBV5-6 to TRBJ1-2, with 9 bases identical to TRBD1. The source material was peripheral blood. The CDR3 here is CASSIRQGVTGYTF. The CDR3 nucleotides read TGTGCCAGCAGCATAAGACAGGGGGTGACCGGCTACACCTTC.